The table lists the clone carrying this TCR beta chain with a few counts. The data stem from a study of OX40 agonist ivuxolimab in advanced cancers. Trimming removed 0 bases from V and 0 bases from J, with 9 bases in between. The CDR3 covers 16 residues. Germline-derived CDR1 and CDR2 are MNHNS and SASEGT. The data were produced by immunoSEQ multiplex PCR, yet TCRdb's version contains in-frame clones alone and is incomplete. The sample includes 70,000 to 95,000 clones, under 95% of them seen just once. This chain joins TRBV6-1 and TRBJ1-5; possibly TRBD1 for D (5 bases). This specimen was CD4+ or CD8+ T cells sorted from blood, taken in a trial of the OX40 agonist ivuxolimab. This TCR was recovered from an adult with an advanced solid tumor such as melanoma, head and neck, liver or kidney cancer. The CDR3: CASSEASGYSNQPQHF. CDR3 in DNA: TGTGCCAGCAGTGAAGCGTCAGGGTATAGCAATCAGCCCCAGCATTTT.